This TCR beta chain was sequenced during a study of T-cell reconstitution after alpha-beta-depleted transplantation in children. Findings and caveats of the study: Several hundred expanded graft clones reportedly were the source of alpha-beta T cells about two months after transplant. It was newly produced T cells that mostly accounted for T-cell counts and diversity one year after transplant. TCRbeta diversity was high at day 60 in some patients (a result of surviving recipient T cells and thymic progenitors).

As it was prepared, the TCRbeta library received unique molecular identifiers. TCRdb called the PCR reads again in MiXCR, with one record for every CDR3 protein. The sample lists hundreds of thousands of distinct CDR3 sequences, approximately 17% seen once, with around 44% in the top ten. On this clonotype itself: What it recognizes is unknown.

This clonotype was obtained from a male patient aged 2-15 years who had a stem cell transplant for acute lymphoblastic leukemia, so the T cells may come from the graft donor. The source was PBMCs, mostly from graft donor cells, collected 360 days after TCRalphabeta/CD19-depleted stem cell transplant.

As DNA, the CDR3 is TGCGCCAGCAGCCAATTTTGGCAGCTCCCTAGCACAGATACGCAGTATTTT. Encoded protein: CASSQFWQLPSTDTQYF. The genes are TRBV4-3 and TRBJ2-3; unclear D gene. Germline assignment: CDR1 LGHNA and CDR2 YSLEER. Trimming took off 2 bases at V and 0 bases at J, with 15 bases between the two ends. The CDR3 runs 17 residues.